The sequence of this T cell receptor (beta chain) was determined in a study of human T cells and chemical hapten exposure. Findings and limits, study-wide: Controls formed significantly fewer large CDR3 similarity clusters than expanded TCRs did.

A note on this clonotype: Its antigen is unknown.

MiXCR, run by TCRdb on the RACE reads, gives a single entry per CDR3 protein. The data show 80,000 to 95,000 distinct CDR3 sequences, about 11% seen once. V lost 4 bases, J lost 4 bases, and 11 bases lay in between. The germline V gene has CDR1 SGHTA and CDR2 FQGNSA. The CDR3 has 13 amino acids. Time point meaning: patch test 2, 6 weeks after DPC sensitization. The treatment here: therapeutic diphenylcyclopropenone sensitization with weekly scalp DPC. From whole blood left unfractionated, total RNA was extracted. The clonotype comes from a man aged 40-49 years with alopecia areata. Some clones in this sample may be carry-over from other donors' samples. J is TRBJ2-7 and V is TRBV7-2, with D tentatively TRBD2 (6 bases). Here the sequenced sample was whole blood, taken in connection with sensitization to the hapten diphenylcyclopropenone (DPC). The CDR3 DNA is TGTGCCAGCAGCTCGACTAGGGGTTACGAGCAGTACTTC. Translation gives CASSSTRGYEQYF.